Following are 8 T cell receptor beta chains from one sample sequenced in a study of graft-versus-host responses after intestinal transplantation. Their cognate antigens are unknown. Clones were sequenced by immunoSEQ multiplex PCR, and TCRdb holds only the in-frame ones, with some missing. The repertoire has 85,000 to 100,000 clones, roughly 91% of them found once; the top ten carry approximately 2%. The sequenced sample was unstimulated CD8+ T cells sorted from spleen or lymph node cells, obtained before intestinal transplant. All receptors come from a human donor who received an intestinal transplant.

The rearrangement links TRBV15 to TRBJ1-5; D uncertain. CDR3 length equals 14 residues. Germline V gene data show CDR1 as LNHNV and CDR2 as YYDKDF (reference sequence). Trimming pared 6 bases from V and 0 bases from J, leaving 9 bases between. CDR3 coding DNA: TGTGCCACCAGTACGGGAATTAGCAATCAGCCCCAGCATTTT. This encodes CATSTGISNQPQHF.

Concerning this clone: Other DNA sequences within the sample encode an identical CDR3. The chain carries TRBV4-1 and TRBJ2-4, with 8 bases aligning to TRBD2. The CDR3 contains 17 residues. Germline assignment: CDR1 MGHRA and CDR2 YSYEKL. The V segment lost 4 bases and the J segment 6 bases; nucleotides outside the gene matches: 14. The CDR3 DNA follows: TGCGCCAGCAGCCCACCTCTTTTGGCGGGGGGCCTAAACATTCAGTACTTC. This gives the protein CASSPPLLAGGLNIQYF.

This clone was seen a single time. The chain is built from TRBV9 and TRBJ2-1; 7 nucleotides match TRBD1. V gave up 3 bases and J gave up 0 bases; unmatched junction bases: 3. CDR1 and CDR2 (germline): SGDLS, YYNGEE. The CDR3 runs 15 residues. CDR3 nucleotides: TGTGCCAGCAGCGCCCGGACAGGCTCCTACAATGAGCAGTTCTTC. It encodes CASSARTGSYNEQFF.

The rearrangement links TRBV29-1 to TRBJ2-1, with D tentatively TRBD1 (5 bases). From germline, CDR1 is SQVTM and CDR2 ANQGSEA. The CDR3 totals 14 residues. Trimming took off 6 bases at V and 4 bases at J, with 16 bases between the two ends. CDR3 in amino acids: CSVGPIGWYNEQFF. Here the CDR3 DNA reads TGCAGCGTGGGGCCCATAGGATGGTACAATGAGCAGTTCTTC.

The rearrangement links TRBV7-9 to TRBJ1-1; D gene uncertain. This CDR3 contains 13 residues. The V end lost 6 bases, the J end lost 4 bases, and 12 bases lay between the germline ends. Germline V lookup: CDR1 SEHNR, CDR2 FQNEAQ (reference sequence). The DNA of the CDR3 is TGTGCCAGCAGACCCCACGAGGCCACTGAAGCTTTCTTT. Translating it yields CASRPHEATEAFF.

The rearrangement joins TRBV11-3 to TRBJ2-7; D may be TRBD1 (6 bases). Germline V gives CDR1 SGHNT, CDR2 YENEEA. The CDR3 spans 13 residues. V was clipped by 0 bases and J by 6 bases, with 9 bases between them. The CDR3 here is CASSLEGAGEQYF. Written as DNA, the CDR3 is TGTGCCAGCAGCTTAGAGGGGGCGGGCGAGCAGTACTTC.

The chain couples TRBV30 to TRBJ2-7, with TRBD1 matching 8 bases. The CDR3 totals 15 residues. Trimming removed 2 bases from V and 3 bases from J; junction bases left unmatched: 9. Germline CDR1 and CDR2: GTSNPN and SVGIG (reference sequence). CDR3 amino acids: CAWSLAWTGFYEQYF. The CDR3 DNA reads as TGTGCCTGGAGTCTTGCCTGGACAGGGTTCTACGAGCAGTACTTC.

This clone was seen once. V and J are TRBV14 and TRBJ1-1; TRBD1 aligns across 7 bases. Germline assignment: CDR1 SGHDN and CDR2 FVKESK. This CDR3 has 19 amino acids. J lost 0 bases, V lost 0 bases, and 13 bases had no gene match. CDR3 in amino acids: CASSQEMGTEGILNTEAFF. The CDR3, as DNA: TGTGCCAGCAGCCAAGAGATGGGGACAGAGGGAATCCTGAACACTGAAGCTTTCTTT.